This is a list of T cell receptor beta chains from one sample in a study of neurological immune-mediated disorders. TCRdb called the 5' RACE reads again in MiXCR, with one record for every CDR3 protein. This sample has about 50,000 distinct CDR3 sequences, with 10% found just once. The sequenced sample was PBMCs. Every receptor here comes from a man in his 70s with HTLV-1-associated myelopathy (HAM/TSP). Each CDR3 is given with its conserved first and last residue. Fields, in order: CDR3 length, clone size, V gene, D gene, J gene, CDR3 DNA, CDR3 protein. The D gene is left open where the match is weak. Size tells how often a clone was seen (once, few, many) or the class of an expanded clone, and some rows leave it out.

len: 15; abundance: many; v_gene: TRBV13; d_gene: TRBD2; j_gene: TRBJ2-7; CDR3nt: TGTGCCAGCAGCGACAATAGCGGGAGGTACTACGAGCAGTACTTC; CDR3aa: CASSDNSGRYYEQYF
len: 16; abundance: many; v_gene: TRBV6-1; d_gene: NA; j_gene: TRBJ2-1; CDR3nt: TGTGCCAGCAGTGAGATGGGGGGCCGAGTTGGGAATGAGCAGTTCTTC; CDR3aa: CASSEMGGRVGNEQFF
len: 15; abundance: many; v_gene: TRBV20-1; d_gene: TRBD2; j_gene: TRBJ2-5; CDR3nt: TGCAGTGCTAGAGATAGTAGCGGGAGGGAAGAGACCCAGTACTTC; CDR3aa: CSARDSSGREETQYF
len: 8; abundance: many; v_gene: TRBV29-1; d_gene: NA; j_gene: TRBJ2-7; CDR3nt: TGCAGCGTCTGCGAGCAGTACTTC; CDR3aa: CSVCEQYF
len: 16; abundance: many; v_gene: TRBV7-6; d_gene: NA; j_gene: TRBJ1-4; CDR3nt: TGTGCCAGCAGCTCCGGGAAGGACAGAAGGAATGAAAAACTGTTTTTT; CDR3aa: CASSSGKDRRNEKLFF
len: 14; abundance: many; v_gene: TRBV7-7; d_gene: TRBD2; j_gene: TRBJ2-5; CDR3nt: TGTGCCAGCAGCTTCAGCGGGAGTGGGGAGACCCAGTACTTC; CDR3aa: CASSFSGSGETQYF
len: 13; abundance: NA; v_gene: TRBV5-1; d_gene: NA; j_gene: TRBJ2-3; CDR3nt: TGCGCCAGCAGCTTGGGGTTGCGAGATACGCAGTATTTT; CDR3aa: CASSLGLRDTQYF
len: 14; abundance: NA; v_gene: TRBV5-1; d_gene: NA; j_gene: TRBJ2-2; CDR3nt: TGCGCCAGCAGCTTGGATGGTGGCACCGGGGAGCTGTTTTTT; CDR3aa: CASSLDGGTGELFF
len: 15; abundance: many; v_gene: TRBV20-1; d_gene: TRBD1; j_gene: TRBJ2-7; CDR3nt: TGCAGTGCTAGGCCCAACCTCCGACAGGGGCGCGAGCAGTACTTC; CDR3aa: CSARPNLRQGREQYF
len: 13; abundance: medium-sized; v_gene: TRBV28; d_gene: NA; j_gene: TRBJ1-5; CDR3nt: TGTGCCAGCATGGGAGGGGGAAGTCAGCCCCAGCATTTT; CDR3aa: CASMGGGSQPQHF
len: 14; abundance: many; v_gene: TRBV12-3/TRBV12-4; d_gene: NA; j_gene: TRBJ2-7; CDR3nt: TGTGCCAGCAGTTTAGCGCGGGCCCTGGACGAGCAGTACTTC; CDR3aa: CASSLARALDEQYF